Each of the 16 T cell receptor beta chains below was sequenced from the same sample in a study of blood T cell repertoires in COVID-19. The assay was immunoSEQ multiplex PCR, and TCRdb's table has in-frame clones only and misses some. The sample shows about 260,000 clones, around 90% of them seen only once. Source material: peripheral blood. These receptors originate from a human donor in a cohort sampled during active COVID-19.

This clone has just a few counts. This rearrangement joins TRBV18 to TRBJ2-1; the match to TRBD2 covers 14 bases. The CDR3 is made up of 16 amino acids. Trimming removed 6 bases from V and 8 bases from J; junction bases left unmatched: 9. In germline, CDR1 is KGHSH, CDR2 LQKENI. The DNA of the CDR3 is TGTGCCAGCTCGTCCCGACTAGCGGGGGGGCGGGATGAGCAGTTCTTC. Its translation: CASSSRLAGGRDEQFF.

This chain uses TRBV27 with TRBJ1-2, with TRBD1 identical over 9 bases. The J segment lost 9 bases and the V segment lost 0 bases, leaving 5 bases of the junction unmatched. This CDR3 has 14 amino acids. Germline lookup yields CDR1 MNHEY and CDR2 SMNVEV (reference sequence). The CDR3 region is CASSLSGQGFRYTF. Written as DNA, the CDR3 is TGTGCCAGCAGTTTATCGGGACAGGGCTTTCGCTACACCTTC.

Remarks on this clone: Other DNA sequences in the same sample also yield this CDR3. CDR3: CAWSVGGYGYTF. The CDR3 bases are TGTGCCTGGAGTGTAGGAGGGTATGGCTACACCTTC. The V gene is TRBV30, the J gene TRBJ1-2; D not resolved. The CDR3 runs to 12 residues. The germline V gene has CDR1 GTSNPN and CDR2 SVGIG (reference sequence). Trimming took 0 bases from V and 5 from J, leaving 7 bases between them.

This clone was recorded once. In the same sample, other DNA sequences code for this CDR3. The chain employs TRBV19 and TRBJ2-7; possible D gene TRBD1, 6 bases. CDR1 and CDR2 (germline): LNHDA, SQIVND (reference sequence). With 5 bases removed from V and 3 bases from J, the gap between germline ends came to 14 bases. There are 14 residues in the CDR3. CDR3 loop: CASSSQGRSYEQYF. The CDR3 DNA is TGTGCCAGTAGTTCACAGGGAAGGAGCTACGAGCAGTACTTC.

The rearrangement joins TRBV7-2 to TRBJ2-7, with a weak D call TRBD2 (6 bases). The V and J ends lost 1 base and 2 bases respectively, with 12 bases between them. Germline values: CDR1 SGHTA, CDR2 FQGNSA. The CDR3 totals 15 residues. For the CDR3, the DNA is TGTGCCAGCAGCTTAGGGCGGGGAATCACCTACGAGCAGTACTTC. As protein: CASSLGRGITYEQYF.

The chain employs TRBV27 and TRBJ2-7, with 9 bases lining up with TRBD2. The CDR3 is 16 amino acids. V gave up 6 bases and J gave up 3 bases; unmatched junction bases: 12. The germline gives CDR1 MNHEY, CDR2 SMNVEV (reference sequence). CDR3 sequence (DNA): TGTGCCAGCAGCTCCCTAGAACTAGCGGGTGACTACGAGCAGTACTTC. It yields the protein CASSSLELAGDYEQYF.

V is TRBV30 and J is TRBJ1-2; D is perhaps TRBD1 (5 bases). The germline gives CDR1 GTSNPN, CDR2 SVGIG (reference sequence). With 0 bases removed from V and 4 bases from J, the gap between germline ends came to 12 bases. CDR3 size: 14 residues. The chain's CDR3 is CAWSVSGIVYGYTF. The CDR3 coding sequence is TGTGCCTGGAGTGTTTCAGGGATAGTCTATGGCTACACCTTC.

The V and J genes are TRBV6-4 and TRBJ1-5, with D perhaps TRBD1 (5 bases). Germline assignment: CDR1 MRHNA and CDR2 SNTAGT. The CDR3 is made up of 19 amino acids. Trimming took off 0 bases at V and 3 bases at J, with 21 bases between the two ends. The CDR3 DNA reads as TGTGCCAGCAGTGACTCATTCCCCGACGGGACTAGACCCAATCAGCCCCAGCATTTT. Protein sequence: CASSDSFPDGTRPNQPQHF.

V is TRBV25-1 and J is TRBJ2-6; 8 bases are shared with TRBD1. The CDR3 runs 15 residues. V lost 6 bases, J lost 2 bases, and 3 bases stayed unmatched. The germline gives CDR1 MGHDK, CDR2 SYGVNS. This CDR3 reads CASSQGATGANVLTF. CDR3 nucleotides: TGTGCCAGCAGCCAGGGGGCTACTGGGGCCAACGTCCTGACTTTC. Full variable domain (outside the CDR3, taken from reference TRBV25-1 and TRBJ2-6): EADIYQTPRYLVIGTGKKITLECSQTMGHDKMYWYQQDPGMELHLIHYSYGVNSTEKGDLSSESTVSRIRTEHFPLTLESARPSHTSQYLCASSQGATGANVLTFGAGSRLTVL.

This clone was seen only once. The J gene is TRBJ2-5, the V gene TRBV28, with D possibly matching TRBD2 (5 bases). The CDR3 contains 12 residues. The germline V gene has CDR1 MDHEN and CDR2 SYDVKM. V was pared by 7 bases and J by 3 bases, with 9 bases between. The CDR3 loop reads CASKRLEETQYF. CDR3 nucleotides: TGTGCCAGCAAGCGGTTGGAAGAGACCCAGTACTTC.

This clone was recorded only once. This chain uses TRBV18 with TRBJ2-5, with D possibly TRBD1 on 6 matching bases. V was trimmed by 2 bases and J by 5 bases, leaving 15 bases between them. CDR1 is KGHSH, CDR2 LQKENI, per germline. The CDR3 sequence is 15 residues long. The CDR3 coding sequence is TGTGCCAGCTCACCAGCCTGGGGGCTAAGGGAGACCCAGTACTTC. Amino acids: CASSPAWGLRETQYF.

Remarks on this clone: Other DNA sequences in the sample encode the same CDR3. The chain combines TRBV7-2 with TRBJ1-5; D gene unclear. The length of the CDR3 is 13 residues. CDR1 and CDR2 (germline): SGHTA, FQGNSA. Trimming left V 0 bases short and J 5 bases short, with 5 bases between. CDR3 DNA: TGTGCCAGCAGCTTAGCCGGGGATCAGCCCCAGCATTTT. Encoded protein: CASSLAGDQPQHF. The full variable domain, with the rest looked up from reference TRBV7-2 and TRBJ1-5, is GAGVSQSPSNKVTEKGKDVELRCDPISGHTALYWYRQSLGQGLEFLIYFQGNSAPDKSGLPSDRFSAERTGGSVSTLTIQRTQQEDSAVYLCASSLAGDQPQHFGDGTRLSIL.

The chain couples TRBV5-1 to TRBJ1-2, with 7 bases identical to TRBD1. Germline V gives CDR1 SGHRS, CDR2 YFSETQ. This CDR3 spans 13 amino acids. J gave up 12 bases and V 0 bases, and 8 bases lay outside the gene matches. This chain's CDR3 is CASSLGGRQGHTF. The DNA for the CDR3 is TGCGCCAGCAGCTTGGGGGGAAGACAGGGACACACCTTC. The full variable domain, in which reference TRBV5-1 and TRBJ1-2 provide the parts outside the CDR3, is KAGVTQTPRYLIKTRGQQVTLSCSPISGHRSVSWYQQTPGQGLQFLFEYFSETQRNKGNFPGRFSGRQFSNSRSEMNVSTLELGDSALYLCASSLGGRQGHTFGSGTRLTVV.

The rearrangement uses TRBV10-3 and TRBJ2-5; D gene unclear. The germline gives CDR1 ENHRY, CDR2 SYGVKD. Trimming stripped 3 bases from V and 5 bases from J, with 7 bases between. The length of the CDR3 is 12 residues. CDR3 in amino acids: CAISDSRETQYF. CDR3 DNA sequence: TGTGCCATCAGTGATTCTCGGGAGACCCAGTACTTC.

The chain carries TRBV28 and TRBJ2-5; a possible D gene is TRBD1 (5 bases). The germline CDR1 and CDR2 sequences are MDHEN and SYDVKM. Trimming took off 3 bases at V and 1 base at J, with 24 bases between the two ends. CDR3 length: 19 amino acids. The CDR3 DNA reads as TGTGCCAGCAGTTTTCTGCTTGCGCCGACCTCGACAGCCCAAGAGACCCAGTACTTC. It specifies CASSFLLAPTSTAQETQYF.

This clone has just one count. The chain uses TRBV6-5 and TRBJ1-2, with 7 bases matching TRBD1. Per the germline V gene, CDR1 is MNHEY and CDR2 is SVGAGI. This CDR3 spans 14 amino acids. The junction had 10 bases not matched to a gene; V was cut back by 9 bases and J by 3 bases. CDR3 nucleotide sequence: TGTGCCAGTGACTGGACAGGAGTGGACTATGGCTACACCTTC. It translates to CASDWTGVDYGYTF.